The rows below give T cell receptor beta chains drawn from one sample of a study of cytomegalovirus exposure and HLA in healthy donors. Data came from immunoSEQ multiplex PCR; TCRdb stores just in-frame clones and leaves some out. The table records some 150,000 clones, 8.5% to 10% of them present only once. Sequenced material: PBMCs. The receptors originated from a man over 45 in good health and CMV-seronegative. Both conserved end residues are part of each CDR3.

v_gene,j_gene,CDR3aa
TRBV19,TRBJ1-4,CASMNRGGTNEKLFF
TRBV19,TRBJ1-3,CASSKGQLGNTIYF
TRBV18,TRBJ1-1,CASSPLARNTEAFF
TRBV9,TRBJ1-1,CASSPPGRGTEAFF
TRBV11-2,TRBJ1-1,CASSEETGNTEAFF
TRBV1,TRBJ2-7,CTSSQDSPRQRDSHEQYF
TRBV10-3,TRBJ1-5,CAIADDGRGTSNQPQHF
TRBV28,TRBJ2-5,CASSIASRGKEETQYF
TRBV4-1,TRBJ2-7,CASSQSGTMGEQYF
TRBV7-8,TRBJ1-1,CASSSTRRTGGSNTEAFF
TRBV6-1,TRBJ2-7,CASSEEEGGHNEQYF
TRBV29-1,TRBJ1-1,CSVGGQMNTEAFF
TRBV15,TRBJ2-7,CATSRDWDSLSEQYF
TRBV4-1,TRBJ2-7,CASSPRGLAGAYEQYF
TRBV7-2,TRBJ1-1,CASSTIGGIRAFF
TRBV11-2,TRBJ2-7,CASSLDLAGYEQYF
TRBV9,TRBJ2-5,CASSVAAGEGQETQYF
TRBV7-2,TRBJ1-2,CASSVARGYGYTF
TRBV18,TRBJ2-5,CASSPTSGRTQETQYF
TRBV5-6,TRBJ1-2,CASSLGGWEYGYTF
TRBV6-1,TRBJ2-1,CASSSGGRIEQFF
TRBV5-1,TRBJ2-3,CASSLEADSTDTQYF
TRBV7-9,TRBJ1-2,CASSSTGTGGWGYTF
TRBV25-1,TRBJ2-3,CASSEGTGFTDTQYF
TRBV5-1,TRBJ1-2,CASSPTGSVDYGYTF
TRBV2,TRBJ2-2,CASSQQDGELFF
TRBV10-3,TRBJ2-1,CAISEGQGVFDEQFF
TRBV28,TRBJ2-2,CASSLSHGAGELFF
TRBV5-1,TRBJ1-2,CASSLGQGTYGYTF
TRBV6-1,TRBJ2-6,CASSDLNSQLYSGANVLTF
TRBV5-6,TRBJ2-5,CASSSVRTSQETQYF
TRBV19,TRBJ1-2,CASSIRSGEGYGYTF
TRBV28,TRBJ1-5,CAAHDRVGNQPQHF
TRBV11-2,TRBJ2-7,CASSVAREIYEQYF
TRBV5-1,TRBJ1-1,CASSLGDRGETEAFF
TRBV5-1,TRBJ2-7,CASSPGTHYEQYF
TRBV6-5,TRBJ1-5,CASSYSGQLGQPQHF
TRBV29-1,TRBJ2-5,CSVEVATEQETQYF
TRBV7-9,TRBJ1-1,CASSLQRGGHEAFF
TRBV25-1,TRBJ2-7,CASTPYAGGDEQYF
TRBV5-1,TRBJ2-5,CASSRGLAGGARQETQYF
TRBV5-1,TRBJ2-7,CASSLEVRQGAYEQYF
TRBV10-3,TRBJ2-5,CASRTGDGTSGEQTQYF
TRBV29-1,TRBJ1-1,CSVGGGRTEAFF